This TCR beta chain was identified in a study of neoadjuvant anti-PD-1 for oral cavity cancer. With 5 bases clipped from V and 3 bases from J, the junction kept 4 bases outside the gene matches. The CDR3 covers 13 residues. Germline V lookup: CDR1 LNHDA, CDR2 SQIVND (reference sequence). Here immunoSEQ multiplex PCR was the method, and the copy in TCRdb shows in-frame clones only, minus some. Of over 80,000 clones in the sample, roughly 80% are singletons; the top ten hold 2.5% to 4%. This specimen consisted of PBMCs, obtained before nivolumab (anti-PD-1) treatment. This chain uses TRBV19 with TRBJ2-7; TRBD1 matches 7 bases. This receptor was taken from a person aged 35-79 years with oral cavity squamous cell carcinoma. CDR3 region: CASSPGQDYEQYF. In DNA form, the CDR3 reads TGTGCCAGTAGTCCAGGACAGGACTACGAGCAGTACTTC.